This T cell receptor (beta chain) was captured in a study of blood T cells in healthy people across ages. Through a sample-barcoded 5' primer and a J-beta primer mix, a second PCR was run for roughly 6 to 12 cycles. TCRdb reprocessed the 5' RACE reads via MiXCR and lists one record per CDR3 protein. The sample has around 1,700,000 distinct CDR3 sequences; 28% are singletons. The CDR3 contains 16 residues. Deletions cut 4 bases from V and 2 bases from J, with 19 bases between. Germline CDR1 reads SGHDT; CDR2 reads YYEEEE. The clonotype was recovered from a woman in her 30s in good health. The sequenced sample consisted of blood. The chain uses TRBV5-6 and TRBJ2-7, with a tentative D call TRBD2 (6 bases). The CDR3 DNA is TGTGCCAGCAGCCACCGAACGGCGGGGAAGACCTACGAGCAGTACTTC. Translation: CASSHRTAGKTYEQYF.